One TCR beta chain is described in this entry. The sample comes from a study of blood T cell repertoires in COVID-19. Study overall: Both acute and convalescent COVID-19 samples were obtained from the United States, Italy and Spain. From T cells, B-cell-depleted T cells, or PBMCs came the material, which was cDNA or gDNA.

Methods used by the authors: From reference gene primer amplification, estimates of nucleated cell counts were derived. Some clones are missing from TCRdb's copy, which holds only in-frame ones; the method was immunoSEQ multiplex PCR. V and J calls and clone size are given by that table; D and trimming were obtained from the DNA. The top ten clones hold roughly 4.3% of a sample with nearly 110,000 clones, 60% to 85% of them seen once. Sequencing input: peripheral blood. This TCR came from a man aged 70-80 years with acute or convalescent COVID-19.

CDR3 sequence reads: CASSPPGQGMRQPQHF. The CDR3 region has the DNA TGTGCCAGCAGTCCTCCGGGACAGGGTATGCGTCAGCCCCAGCATTTT. The chain has TRBV27 and TRBJ1-5, with TRBD1 matching 9 bases. The ends lost 5 bases at V and 6 bases at J; junction bases unmatched: 11. Germline CDR1 reads MNHEY; CDR2 reads SMNVEV (reference sequence). This CDR3 has 16 residues.